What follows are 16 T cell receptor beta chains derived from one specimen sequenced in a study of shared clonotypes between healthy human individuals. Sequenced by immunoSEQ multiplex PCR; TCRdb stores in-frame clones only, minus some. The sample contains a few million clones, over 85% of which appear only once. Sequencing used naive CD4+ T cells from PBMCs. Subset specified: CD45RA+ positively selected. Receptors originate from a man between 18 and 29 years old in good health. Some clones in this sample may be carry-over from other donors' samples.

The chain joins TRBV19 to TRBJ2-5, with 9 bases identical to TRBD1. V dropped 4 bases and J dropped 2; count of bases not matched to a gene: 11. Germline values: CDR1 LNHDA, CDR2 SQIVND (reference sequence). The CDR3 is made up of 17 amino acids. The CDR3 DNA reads TGTGCCAGTAGTAAATACCGACAGGGGGGCAGGCAAGAGACCCAGTACTTC. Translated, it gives CASSKYRQGGRQETQYF.

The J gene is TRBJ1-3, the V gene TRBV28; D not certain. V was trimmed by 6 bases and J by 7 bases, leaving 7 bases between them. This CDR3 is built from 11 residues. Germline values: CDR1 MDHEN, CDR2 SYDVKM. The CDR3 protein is CASRNWNTIYF. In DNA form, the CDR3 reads TGTGCCAGCAGGAACTGGAACACCATATATTTT. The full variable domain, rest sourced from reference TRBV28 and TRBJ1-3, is DVKVTQSSRYLVKRTGEKVFLECVQDMDHENMFWYRQDPGLGLRLIYFSYDVKMKEKGDIPEGYSVSREKKERFSLILESASTNQTSMYLCASRNWNTIYFGEGSWLTVV.

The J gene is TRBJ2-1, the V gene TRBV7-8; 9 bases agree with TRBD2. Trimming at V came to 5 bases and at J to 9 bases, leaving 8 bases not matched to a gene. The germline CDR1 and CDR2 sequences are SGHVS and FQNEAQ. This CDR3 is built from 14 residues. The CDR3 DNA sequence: TGTGCCAGCAGCCCCCAGGAACTAGCGGGTGAGCAGTTCTTC. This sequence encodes CASSPQELAGEQFF.

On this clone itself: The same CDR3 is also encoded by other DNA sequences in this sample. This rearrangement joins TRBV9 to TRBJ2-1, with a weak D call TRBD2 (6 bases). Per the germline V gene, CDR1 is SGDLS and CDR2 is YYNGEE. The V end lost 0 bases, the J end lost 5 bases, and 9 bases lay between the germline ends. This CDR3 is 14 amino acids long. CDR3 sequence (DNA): TGTGCCAGCAGCGTAGGCGGGATCCACAATGAGCAGTTCTTC. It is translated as CASSVGGIHNEQFF.

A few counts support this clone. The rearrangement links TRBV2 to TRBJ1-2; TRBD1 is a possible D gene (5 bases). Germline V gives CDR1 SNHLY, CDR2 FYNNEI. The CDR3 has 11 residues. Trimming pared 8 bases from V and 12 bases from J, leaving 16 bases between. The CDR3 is CASALGVFHTF. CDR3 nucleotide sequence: TGTGCCAGCGCCTTGGGGGTATTCCACACCTTC.

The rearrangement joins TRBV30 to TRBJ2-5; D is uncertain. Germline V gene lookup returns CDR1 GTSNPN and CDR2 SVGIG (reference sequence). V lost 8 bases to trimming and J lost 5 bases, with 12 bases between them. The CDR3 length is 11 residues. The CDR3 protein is CAQSFGETQYF. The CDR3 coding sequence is TGTGCCCAAAGTTTCGGCGAGACCCAGTACTTC.

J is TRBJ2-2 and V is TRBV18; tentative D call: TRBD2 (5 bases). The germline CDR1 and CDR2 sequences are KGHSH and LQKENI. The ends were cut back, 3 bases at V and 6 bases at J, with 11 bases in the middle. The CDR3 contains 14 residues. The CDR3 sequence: CASSPARVSGELFF. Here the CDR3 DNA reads TGTGCCAGCTCACCCGCGAGGGTCTCCGGGGAGCTGTTTTTT.

CDR3 nucleotide sequence: TGTGCCAGCAGCCTCGGGGGGGCAGGACCCCCCCCCGAGCAGTACTTC. This gives the protein CASSLGGAGPPPEQYF. V is TRBV28 and J is TRBJ2-7; 8 positions agree with TRBD2. The CDR3 runs to 16 residues. With V trimmed by 6 bases and J by 6 bases, 16 bases remained unmatched. Germline CDR1 is MDHEN and CDR2 is SYDVKM.

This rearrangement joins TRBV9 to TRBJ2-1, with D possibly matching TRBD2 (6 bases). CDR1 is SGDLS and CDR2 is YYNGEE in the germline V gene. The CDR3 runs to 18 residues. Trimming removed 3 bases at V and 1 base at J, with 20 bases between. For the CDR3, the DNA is TGTGCCAGCAGCGGGAGGGCCCCCGGGGTCCCGTCCTACAATGAGCAGTTCTTC. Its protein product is CASSGRAPGVPSYNEQFF.

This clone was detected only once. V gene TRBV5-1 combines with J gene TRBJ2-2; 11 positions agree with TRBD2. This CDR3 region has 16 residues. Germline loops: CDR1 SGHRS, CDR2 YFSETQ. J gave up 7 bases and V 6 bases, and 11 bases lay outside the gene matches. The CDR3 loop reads CASTQKLAGVIGELFF. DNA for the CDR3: TGCGCCAGCACCCAAAAACTAGCGGGAGTGATCGGGGAGCTGTTTTTT.

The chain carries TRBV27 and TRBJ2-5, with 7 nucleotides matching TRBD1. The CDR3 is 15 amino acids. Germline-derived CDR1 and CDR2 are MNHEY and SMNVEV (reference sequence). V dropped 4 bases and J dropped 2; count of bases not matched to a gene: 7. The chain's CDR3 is CASSSPGTAQETQYF. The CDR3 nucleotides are TGTGCCAGCAGTTCCCCCGGGACAGCACAAGAGACCCAGTACTTC.

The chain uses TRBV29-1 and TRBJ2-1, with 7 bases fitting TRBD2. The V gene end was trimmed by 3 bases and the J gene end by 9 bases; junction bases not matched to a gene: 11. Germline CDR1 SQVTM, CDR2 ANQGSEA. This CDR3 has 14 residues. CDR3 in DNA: TGCAGCGTTGAGCCTTTAATCGGGACTATTGAGCAGTTCTTC. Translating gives CSVEPLIGTIEQFF.

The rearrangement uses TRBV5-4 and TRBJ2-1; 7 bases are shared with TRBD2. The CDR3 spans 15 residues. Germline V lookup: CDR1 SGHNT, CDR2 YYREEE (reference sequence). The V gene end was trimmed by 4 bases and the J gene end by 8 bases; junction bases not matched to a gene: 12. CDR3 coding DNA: TGTGCCAGCAGCAGGACTAGTGAACCTGAGGATGAGCAGTTCTTC. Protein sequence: CASSRTSEPEDEQFF.

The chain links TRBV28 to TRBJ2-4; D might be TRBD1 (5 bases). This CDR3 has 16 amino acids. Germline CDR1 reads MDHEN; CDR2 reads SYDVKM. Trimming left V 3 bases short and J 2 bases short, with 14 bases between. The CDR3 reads CASSFGRDRSKNIQYF. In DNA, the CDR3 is TGTGCCAGCAGTTTCGGCAGGGATAGGTCCAAAAACATTCAGTACTTC.

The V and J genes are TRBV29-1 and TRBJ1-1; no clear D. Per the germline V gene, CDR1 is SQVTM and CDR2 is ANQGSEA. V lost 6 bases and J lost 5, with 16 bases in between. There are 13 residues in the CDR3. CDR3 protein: CSVMRGPETEAFF. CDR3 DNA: TGCAGCGTCATGCGGGGTCCGGAGACTGAAGCTTTCTTT.

CDR3 coding DNA: TGTGCCAGTAGGCGTCTAGCGGGAGGGCCGACAGATACGCAGTATTTT. This translates into CASRRLAGGPTDTQYF. The chain recombines TRBV19 with TRBJ2-3, with TRBD2 identical over 12 bases. The CDR3 totals 16 residues. Germline trimming cut 6 bases from V and 3 bases from J; bases unmatched to any gene: 7. Germline V gene data show CDR1 as LNHDA and CDR2 as SQIVND (reference sequence).